This TCR beta chain appears in the sequencing data of a study of shared clonotypes between healthy human individuals (dated by TCRdb to 2018 to 2021). Study-wide context: The cohort included three men and two women between 18 and 49 years of age. For each donor, CD4 naive and CD4 memory were each given three plates, CD8 naive was given two plates, and CD8 memory was given one plate. To estimate repertoire size and how much clonotype sharing occurs between individuals, the study deeply sequenced the blood TCR repertoires of five or six healthy adults. Libraries were prepared and TCR repertoires were sequenced by different laboratories using diverse techniques, in order to increase sequencing depth and limit assay-specific biases. Between about 0.94 and 8.9 billion PBMCs per donor were obtained by leukapheresis.

TCR CDR3 regions were amplified from genomic DNA by multiplex PCR using the deep immunoSEQ assay. For each cell subset, the extracted genomic DNA was distributed evenly across all wells of several immunoSEQ 96-well plates, and each plate served as one replicate. For sorted subsets, each replicate PCR was loaded with about 0.2 ug genomic DNA, equivalent to 25,000 to 30,000 T cell genomes. Purified libraries were measured with a Qubit 3.0 fluorometer, size-checked on a Bioanalyzer 2100, and measured again with the KAPA Library Quantification kit. A separate single-read 150-cycle Illumina NextSeq 550 flow cell was used to sequence each immunoSEQ 96-well plate. The original methods were these. The immunoSEQ output contained only junctional sequences without quality scores, so filtering could not match that applied to full-length reads. Sequences were annotated with PyIR, a Python wrapper for IgBLAST v1.9, using IMGT germline references to assign V/J genes and CDR3. Reads were removed for weak V/J assignments (E-value above 1e-6), missing CDR3, stop codons, out-of-frame junctions, or ambiguous translated residues. V3J clonotypes were defined by identical inferred V gene, J gene, and CDR3 amino acid sequence. Percentage overlap between repertoires was calculated by dividing the number of shared unique clonotypes by the size of the smaller repertoire. RTK rarefaction, the Chao1 estimator, and Recon v2.1 estimates of unobserved clonotypes were used to assess repertoire richness. For all TCRbeta clonotypes obtained by the gDNA method from a handful of donors, generation probabilities were computed with OLGA. TCRdb retrieved this table from immuneACCESS and kept in-frame rearrangements only. Not all clones are present; in checked studies, unresolved V genes account for under half, and no reason is known for the remainder. Clone size and the V and J calls come from that table; the DNA yielded D and trimming. This sample gives about a million clones in total; more than 75% of them show up just once. The top ten clones comprise about 1.5% of the sample.

This clone has only a few counts. Its target antigen remains unknown. Base qualities are not provided; no much larger clone lies one nucleotide away. The donors were healthy, HIV-negative adults who had no recently reported acute infections or vaccinations. Every donor was a Caucasian adult residing in Nashville, Tennessee, USA. Magnetic negative selection was used to enrich CD4+ T cells, after which naive cells were positively selected on CD45RA and the negative fraction became the memory subset. Blood was obtained by leukapheresis, after which PBMCs were separated by Ficoll-Histopaque density gradient centrifugation and cryopreserved in liquid nitrogen vapor phase. Purity and quantity of every magnetically sorted T cell population were checked by analytical flow cytometry. Genomic DNA was isolated from each sorted fraction and quantified by UV absorbance on a Nanodrop 2000c. Study-level results and caveats: Larger estimated clonotype richness was generally found for naive subsets than for memory subsets. Sampling was restricted to blood, and TCR repertoires in tissues likely differ from the TCR repertoires found in blood. Incomplete sequencing was indicated by rarefaction of sorted-subset datasets, despite the large sequencing depth. Across four donors, about 5% of naive CD4, roughly 3.3% of naive CD8, roughly 2.3% of memory CD4, and roughly 0.4% of memory CD8 clonotypes were shared. Because the study included only a small number of donors, the genetic and exposure-history diversity represented was limited. Compared with non-shared clonotypes, the clonotypes found in all four sorted-subset donors had higher generation probabilities. Pairwise subsampling led to the expectation that sequencing depth would affect the degree of clonotype sharing among donors.

The germline V and J ends show losses of 3 bases and 5 bases respectively, and no gene match explains 10 bases of the junction. The CDR3 holds 16 amino acids from the cysteine to the phenylalanine. Kept here is only the CDR3 DNA, which spans 48 bases and is read in frame from base 1. The germline V gene specifies SGHTA as CDR1 and FQGTGA as CDR2. The receptor comes from a young man in good health. The material sequenced was memory CD4+ T cells sorted from blood. Per the publication, the cell subset or site label means: CD45RA-negative fraction. The chain is assembled from TRBV7-3 and TRBJ2-7, with TRBD1 identical over 10 junction bases. The CDR3 loop reads CASSFSPGQGTNEQYF. The nucleotides are TGTGCCAGCAGCTTCTCGCCGGGACAGGGGACGAACGAGCAGTACTTC.